The 18 T cell receptor beta chains given below trace back to one sample, sequenced in a study of Ad26.COV2.S vaccination and SARS-CoV-2 variants. Profiling relied on immunoSEQ multiplex PCR, and the TCRdb table lists in-frame clones only, not all of them. The sample includes 350,000 to 450,000 clones, around 90% of them seen just once. This sample's treatment: around 19 received Ad26.COV2.S at low or high dose, single or two shots; roughly 5 received placebo; per-sample allocation not given. Following the first vaccine or placebo injection, samples were taken on day 63. Source: peripheral blood, taken in a trial of Ad26.COV2.S vaccine versus placebo. The receptor set was obtained from a person between 18 and 65 years old who received the Ad26.COV2.S COVID-19 vaccine or a placebo.

This clone was picked up one time. The V and J genes are TRBV7-8 and TRBJ1-2, with a tentative D call TRBD1 (5 bases). CDR1 SGHVS and CDR2 FQNEAQ come from the germline V gene. The CDR3 is made up of 13 amino acids. V was cut by 5 bases and J by 4 bases, with 11 bases left in between. CDR3 region: CASSLRDSYGYTF. CDR3 DNA: TGTGCCAGCAGCCTAAGGGACTCCTATGGCTACACCTTC. The entire variable domain, with the rest obtained from reference TRBV7-8 and TRBJ1-2, is as follows: GAGVSQSPRYKVAKRGQDVALRCDPISGHVSLFWYQQALGQGPEFLTYFQNEAQLDKSGLPSDRFFAERPEGSVSTLKIQRTQQEDSAVYLCASSLRDSYGYTFGSGTRLTVV.

The chain combines TRBV3-1 (or the pseudogene TRBV3-2) with TRBJ1-2; the D gene is possibly TRBD1 (6 bases). V lost 4 bases and J 0 bases, leaving 15 bases between the germline ends. The CDR3 has 16 residues. CDR1 and CDR2 from the germline V gene are LGHDT and YNNKEL (reference sequence). In DNA, the CDR3 is TGTGCCAGCAGCCCCTTGGACAGAATCGCTAACTATGGCTACACCTTC. Its translation: CASSPLDRIANYGYTF.

The chain joins TRBV6-5 to TRBJ2-1; 7 bases fit TRBD2. Germline V gene data show CDR1 as MNHEY and CDR2 as SVGAGI. The length of the CDR3 is 14 residues. V was clipped by 7 bases and J by 5 bases; unmatched bases: 8. This CDR3 reads CASKYPGGNNEQFF. CDR3 coding DNA: TGTGCCAGCAAATACCCGGGGGGTAACAATGAGCAGTTCTTC.

The chain employs TRBV7-2 and TRBJ2-4, with a possible D match to TRBD2 (5 bases). Germline V lookup: CDR1 SGHTA, CDR2 FQGNSA. The V gene lost 8 bases and the J gene lost 0 bases, with 8 bases spanning the gap. CDR3 size: 13 residues. The CDR3 sequence: CASSGLAKNIQYF. The CDR3 bases are TGTGCCAGCTCAGGACTAGCCAAAAACATTCAGTACTTC.

The rearrangement uses TRBV5-1 and TRBJ2-1, with TRBD2 matching 9 bases. J was trimmed by 10 bases and V by 4 bases; bases with no gene match: 9. CDR1 SGHRS and CDR2 YFSETQ come from the germline V gene. The CDR3 totals 14 residues. In DNA, the CDR3 is TGCGCCAGCAGCCCAGGACTAGCGCGAGTCGAGCAGTTCTTC. Protein sequence: CASSPGLARVEQFF. The entire variable domain, with the rest obtained from reference TRBV5-1 and TRBJ2-1, is as follows: KAGVTQTPRYLIKTRGQQVTLSCSPISGHRSVSWYQQTPGQGLQFLFEYFSETQRNKGNFPGRFSGRQFSNSRSEMNVSTLELGDSALYLCASSPGLARVEQFFGPGTRLTVL.

The chain couples TRBV19 to TRBJ1-5; D uncertain. This CDR3 has 15 amino acids. V dropped 3 bases and J dropped 8 bases, with 17 bases sitting between them. The germline gives CDR1 LNHDA, CDR2 SQIVND (reference sequence). Here the CDR3 DNA reads TGTGCCAGTAGTATCCCCGGACGGTGGGGAGAGCCCCAGCATTTT. Protein sequence: CASSIPGRWGEPQHF.

V gene TRBV4-2 combines with J gene TRBJ2-2; TRBD1 matches 8 bases. This CDR3 has 16 residues. The J segment lost 1 base and the V segment lost 4 bases, leaving 5 bases of the junction unmatched. Germline V gene sequence: CDR1 LGHNA, CDR2 YNFKEQ. The CDR3 coding sequence is TGTGCCAGCAGCCTCAGGACAGGGCTGAACACCGGGGAGCTGTTTTTT. Translating gives CASSLRTGLNTGELFF.

As regards this clone: This specimen includes other DNA sequences encoding the same CDR3. The J gene is TRBJ2-7, the V gene TRBV5-1; maybe TRBD1 (6 bases). Germline values: CDR1 SGHRS, CDR2 YFSETQ. Trimming stripped 0 bases from V and 2 bases from J, with 6 bases between. This CDR3 comprises 13 residues. The CDR3 coding sequence is TGCGCCAGCAGCTTGGGGGGGCCCTACGAGCAGTACTTC. This translates into CASSLGGPYEQYF. The full variable domain, rest sourced from reference TRBV5-1 and TRBJ2-7, is KAGVTQTPRYLIKTRGQQVTLSCSPISGHRSVSWYQQTPGQGLQFLFEYFSETQRNKGNFPGRFSGRQFSNSRSEMNVSTLELGDSALYLCASSLGGPYEQYFGPGTRLTVT.

The rearrangement links TRBV7-3 to TRBJ2-2; TRBD1 matches 9 bases. The germline gives CDR1 SGHTA, CDR2 FQGTGA. The length of the CDR3 is 13 residues. The ends lost 7 bases at V and 7 bases at J; junction bases unmatched: 4. The CDR3 region has the DNA TGTGCCAGCAACGGACAGGGGAACGGGGAGCTGTTTTTT. It encodes CASNGQGNGELFF.

The chain recombines TRBV7-3 with TRBJ2-3; 8 nucleotides match TRBD2. Looked up from germline, CDR1 is SGHTA and CDR2 is FQGTGA. This CDR3 comprises 15 residues. Trimming took 2 bases from V and 4 from J; bases not matched to a gene: 5. This CDR3 reads CASSLWTGGPDTQYF. The CDR3 coding sequence is TGTGCCAGCAGCTTATGGACGGGGGGGCCAGATACGCAGTATTTT.

This rearrangement joins TRBV7-9 to TRBJ2-7; no clear D. CDR1 and CDR2 (germline): SEHNR, FQNEAQ (reference sequence). The V gene lost 1 base and the J gene lost 2 bases, with 9 bases spanning the gap. The CDR3 is made up of 14 amino acids. CDR3 sequence: CASSLDWQPYEQYF. CDR3 bases: TGTGCCAGCAGCTTAGATTGGCAACCCTACGAGCAGTACTTC.

The chain couples TRBV7-8 to TRBJ1-2, with 8 positions matching TRBD1. The germline V gene encodes CDR1 SGHVS and CDR2 FQNEAQ. Trimming cost V 1 base and J 1 base; bases outside gene matches: 5. The CDR3 sequence is 16 residues long. The CDR3 sequence is CASSLVAGGLNYGYTF. Here the CDR3 DNA reads TGTGCCAGCAGCTTAGTAGCAGGGGGCCTTAACTATGGCTACACCTTC.

This rearrangement joins TRBV4-1 to TRBJ1-4; TRBD1 agrees at 10 bases. This CDR3 has 15 amino acids. Trimming at V came to 3 bases and at J to 7 bases, leaving 5 bases not matched to a gene. Germline lookup yields CDR1 MGHRA and CDR2 YSYEKL. The CDR3 region is CASSHLTGGSEKLFF. Here the CDR3 DNA reads TGCGCCAGCAGCCACTTGACAGGGGGCAGTGAAAAACTGTTTTTT.

The chain couples TRBV7-6 to TRBJ2-1, with TRBD2 identical over 7 bases. Germline loops: CDR1 SGHVS, CDR2 FNYEAQ. The CDR3 sequence is 14 residues long. Trimming at V came to 2 bases and at J to 7 bases, leaving 5 bases not matched to a gene. CDR3 region: CASSLSGTGNEQFF. CDR3 bases: TGTGCCAGCAGCTTAAGCGGGACTGGGAATGAGCAGTTCTTC.

V usage is TRBV9 and J usage is TRBJ2-2; either TRBD1 or TRBD2 may supply D (6 bases each). V was pared by 1 base and J by 8 bases, with 12 bases between. Germline CDR1 is SGDLS and CDR2 is YYNGEE. The CDR3 totals 14 residues. The CDR3 sequence is CASSVLGGGGELFF. DNA of the CDR3: TGTGCCAGCAGCGTATTGGGGGGCGGAGGGGAGCTGTTTTTT.

Here the CDR3 DNA reads TGTGCCAGCAGCGTCAGGGACAGATTCTACGAGCAGTACTTC. It yields the protein CASSVRDRFYEQYF. The chain combines TRBV9 with TRBJ2-7; 7 bases line up with TRBD1. This CDR3 region has 14 residues. V was pared by 2 bases and J by 3 bases, with 5 bases of the junction left unmatched. The V gene's germline CDR1 is SGDLS and CDR2 YYNGEE.

The chain has TRBV3-1 (or the pseudogene TRBV3-2) and TRBJ1-5; perhaps TRBD1 as D (6 bases). There are 13 residues in the CDR3. The germline CDR1 and CDR2 sequences are LGHDT and YNNKEL (reference sequence). V lost 3 bases to trimming and J lost 7 bases, with 10 bases between them. The CDR3 sequence: CASSQGAEQPQHF. CDR3 DNA: TGTGCCAGCAGCCAGGGGGCAGAGCAGCCCCAGCATTTT.

This CDR3 reads CASSLNPRVGYGYTF. In DNA, the CDR3 is TGTGCCAGCAGCCTAAATCCCCGGGTGGGCTATGGCTACACCTTC. V usage is TRBV7-2 and J usage is TRBJ1-2, with D hard to call. Germline lookup yields CDR1 SGHTA and CDR2 FQGNSA. Trimming removed 5 bases from V and 4 bases from J, with 17 bases in between. The CDR3 sequence is 15 residues long.